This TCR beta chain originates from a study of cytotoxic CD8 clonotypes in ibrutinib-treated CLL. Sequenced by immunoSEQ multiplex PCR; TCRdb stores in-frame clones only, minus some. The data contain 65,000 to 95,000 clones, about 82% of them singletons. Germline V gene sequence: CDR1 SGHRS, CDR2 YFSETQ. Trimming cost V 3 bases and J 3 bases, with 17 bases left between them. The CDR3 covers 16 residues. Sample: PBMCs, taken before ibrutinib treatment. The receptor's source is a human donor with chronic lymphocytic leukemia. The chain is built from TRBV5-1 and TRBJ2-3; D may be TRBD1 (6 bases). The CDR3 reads CASSYGDTVWTDTQYF. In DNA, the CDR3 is TGCGCCAGCAGCTACGGGGACACTGTGTGGACAGATACGCAGTATTTT.